A single sample gave rise to the 7 T cell receptor beta chains below, sequenced in a study of blood T cell repertoires in COVID-19. Assay used: immunoSEQ multiplex PCR; TCRdb lists only in-frame clones, some missing. The sample consists of roughly 250,000 clones, about 88% of them appearing once. Sequenced input: PBMCs or T cells enriched from blood (not recorded which). The receptors derive from a woman between 50 and 59 years old who had recovered from COVID-19.

The rearrangement links TRBV24-1 to TRBJ2-3; D perhaps matches TRBD2 (5 bases). In germline, CDR1 is KGHDR, CDR2 SFDVKD. Trimming stripped 2 bases from V and 0 bases from J, with 14 bases between. The CDR3 extends over 17 amino acids. The CDR3 spells CATSDYSGPPSTDTQYF. As DNA, the CDR3 is TGTGCCACCAGTGATTACAGCGGTCCCCCTAGCACAGATACGCAGTATTTT.

The V call is TRBV19, the J call TRBJ2-2; D perhaps matches TRBD1 (5 bases). CDR3 size: 15 residues. The germline V gene encodes CDR1 LNHDA and CDR2 SQIVND (reference sequence). V was pared by 6 bases and J by 0 bases, with 11 bases between. This chain's CDR3 is CASSGDSTNTGELFF. The CDR3 DNA follows: TGTGCCAGTAGCGGAGACAGTACGAACACCGGGGAGCTGTTTTTT. The whole variable domain, filled in from reference TRBV19 and TRBJ2-2, reads DGGITQSPKYLFRKEGQNVTLSCEQNLNHDAMYWYRQDPGQGLRLIYYSQIVNDFQKGDIAEGYSVSREKKESFPLTVTSAQKNPTAFYLCASSGDSTNTGELFFGEGSRLTVL.

V usage is TRBV7-2 and J usage is TRBJ2-7, with 10 bases aligning to TRBD2. The CDR3 runs to 16 residues. Germline V lookup: CDR1 SGHTA, CDR2 FQGNSA. The V and J ends lost 5 bases and 1 base, in that order; junction bases with no gene match: 8. The CDR3, as DNA: TGTGCCAGCAGCACCTCTAGCGGGAGTAAATCCTACGAGCAGTACTTC. It specifies CASSTSSGSKSYEQYF.

The chain is built from TRBV4-2 and TRBJ2-7; 8 bases line up with TRBD2. The J segment lost 0 bases and the V segment lost 1 base, leaving 8 bases of the junction unmatched. The CDR3 totals 17 residues. Looked up from germline, CDR1 is LGHNA and CDR2 is YNFKEQ. CDR3 in DNA: TGTGCCAGCAGCCAAGTTTTGGTAGCGGGAAACTCCTACGAGCAGTACTTC. It specifies CASSQVLVAGNSYEQYF.

Comment on this clone: Different DNA sequences within this sample yield the same CDR3. The V call is TRBV6-5, the J call TRBJ2-6; maybe TRBD2 (7 bases). Trimming removed 7 bases at V and 2 bases at J, with 12 bases between. This CDR3 spans 15 amino acids. Germline V gene data show CDR1 as MNHEY and CDR2 as SVGAGI. The CDR3 reads CASTRGGPGANVLTF. For the CDR3, the DNA is TGTGCCAGCACAAGGGGGGGGCCTGGGGCCAACGTCCTGACTTTC.

The genes are TRBV6-5 and TRBJ2-7; 7 bases line up with TRBD1. Germline-derived CDR1 and CDR2 are MNHEY and SVGAGI. The ends lost 5 bases at V and 0 bases at J; junction bases unmatched: 4. The CDR3 extends over 14 amino acids. In nucleotides, the CDR3 is TGTGCCAGCAGTCGGACAGGAAGCTCCTACGAGCAGTACTTC. Translated: CASSRTGSSYEQYF.

This clone was seen a handful of times. The CDR3 loop is CASSFTRDTGELFF. The DNA for the CDR3 is TGTGCCAGCAGTTTCACTAGGGACACCGGGGAGCTGTTTTTT. The V and J genes are TRBV6-2 or TRBV6-3 and TRBJ2-2; D is perhaps TRBD2 (5 bases). The CDR3 spans 14 residues. The ends were cut back, 4 bases at V and 3 bases at J, with 9 bases in the middle. Germline loops: CDR1 MNHEY, CDR2 SVGEGT.